The rows below give T cell receptor beta chains drawn from one sample of a study of identical twins. TCRdb itself ran the 5' RACE reads through MiXCR, one entry per CDR3 protein. This table holds approximately 220,000 distinct CDR3 sequences, less than 10% found once. The sequenced sample was memory (CD45RO+) T cells sorted from blood. These receptors originate from a woman aged 18 to 35 in good health. CDR3s include the opening cysteine and the closing phenylalanine or tryptophan. A D gene is named only where the DNA matches it firmly. Rows may omit the clone size; those that give it use once, few, many or a size class.

TRBV12-3/TRBV12-4	many	TRBJ1-1	TRBD1	CASNRGFTEAFF	TGTGCCAGCAACAGGGGGTTCACTGAAGCTTTCTTT
TRBV6-5	many	TRBJ2-7	-	CASSYSAWGYYEQYF	TGTGCCAGCAGTTACTCAGCGTGGGGGTACTACGAGCAGTACTTC
TRBV10-2	few	TRBJ2-7	-	CASSEVPGAGYEQYF	TGCGCCAGCAGTGAGGTGCCAGGGGCCGGCTACGAGCAGTACTTC
TRBV19	-	TRBJ2-1	-	CASKTKASGYNEQFF	TGTGCCAGTAAAACTAAGGCTTCCGGTTACAATGAGCAGTTCTTC
TRBV12-3/TRBV12-4	many	TRBJ2-2	-	CASSRTSTGELFF	TGTGCCAGCAGCCGCACTAGCACCGGGGAGCTGTTTTTT
TRBV10-1	-	TRBJ2-7	-	CASSDSISRYEQYF	TGCGCCAGCAGTGATTCAATTAGCCGCTACGAGCAGTACTTC
TRBV7-6	-	TRBJ2-3	-	CASSSPPTTDTQYF	TGTGCCAGCAGCTCCCCCCCTACCACAGATACGCAGTATTTT
TRBV20-1	few	TRBJ1-2	-	CSARDPGFYGYTF	TGCAGTGCTAGAGACCCAGGATTCTATGGCTACACCTTC
TRBV12-3/TRBV12-4	-	TRBJ2-3	-	CASSFAGTQGDTQYF	TGTGCCAGCAGTTTTGCTGGCACGCAGGGAGATACGCAGTATTTT
TRBV7-2	few	TRBJ2-1	TRBD2	CASSRTSQFF	TGTGCCAGCAGCCGGACTAGCCAGTTCTTC
TRBV2	-	TRBJ1-1	-	CASSESRLQGNEAFF	TGTGCCAGCAGTGAATCCCGCCTTCAGGGGAATGAAGCTTTCTTT
TRBV2	many	TRBJ2-5	TRBD2	CASSGTSGPLRETQYF	TGTGCCAGCAGCGGGACTAGCGGCCCATTAAGGGAGACCCAGTACTTC
TRBV4-1	-	TRBJ1-2	-	CASSTDPRDGYTF	TGCGCCAGCAGCACCGACCCCAGGGACGGCTACACCTTC
TRBV2	few	TRBJ2-3	-	CATRQVPSTDTQYF	TGTGCCACTCGACAGGTCCCTAGCACAGATACGCAGTATTTT
TRBV30	-	TRBJ2-1	TRBD2	CAWKRTGTSFFEQFF	TGTGCCTGGAAAAGGACCGGGACTAGCTTCTTTGAGCAGTTCTTC
TRBV5-5	-	TRBJ2-7	TRBD2	CASSLQWTSGREEQYF	TGTGCCAGCAGCTTACAATGGACTAGCGGGAGGGAGGAGCAGTACTTC
TRBV6-4	many	TRBJ2-3	TRBD2	CASSRLAGGEDTQYF	TGTGCCAGCAGTCGACTAGCGGGGGGGGAAGATACGCAGTATTTT
TRBV7-9	many	TRBJ1-2	-	CASSLSGDGGYTF	TGTGCCAGCAGCTTAAGTGGTGATGGTGGCTACACCTTC
TRBV6-2/TRBV6-3	few	TRBJ2-2	-	CASSYSGETGELFF	TGTGCCAGCAGTTATTCAGGGGAGACCGGGGAGCTGTTTTTT
TRBV9	few	TRBJ2-2	-	CASTRRENTGELFF	TGTGCCAGCACAAGACGGGAAAACACCGGGGAGCTGTTTTTT
TRBV10-3	many	TRBJ1-2	-	CAISESTGKGDGYTF	TGTGCCATCAGTGAGTCGACGGGGAAAGGGGACGGCTACACCTTC
TRBV20-1	many	TRBJ2-1	-	CSARGYNEQFF	TGCAGTGCTCGGGGCTACAATGAGCAGTTCTTC
TRBV4-2	few	TRBJ1-4	-	CASSQGGQVNEKLFF	TGTGCCAGCAGCCAAGGGGGGCAAGTTAATGAAAAACTGTTTTTT
TRBV5-6	many	TRBJ2-4	-	CASSFRRTALAKNIQYF	TGTGCCAGCAGCTTCCGCCGGACAGCTCTAGCCAAAAACATTCAGTACTTC
TRBV27	many	TRBJ2-2	-	CASSQLNTGELFF	TGTGCCAGCAGTCAACTGAACACCGGGGAGCTGTTTTTT
TRBV12-3/TRBV12-4	many	TRBJ2-2	-	CASSKSGELFF	TGTGCCAGCAGTAAGAGCGGGGAGCTGTTTTTT
TRBV20-1	few	TRBJ2-1	TRBD2	CSATQAGGSRYEQFF	TGCAGTGCTACCCAAGCGGGAGGCTCTAGGTATGAGCAGTTCTTC
TRBV20-1	-	TRBJ2-7	-	CSAKYTGRQYEQYF	TGCAGTGCCAAATACACGGGACGGCAATACGAGCAGTACTTC
TRBV5-5	few	TRBJ2-1	-	CASSLLLKDEQFF	TGTGCCAGCAGCTTGTTGCTTAAGGATGAGCAGTTCTTC
TRBV5-1	few	TRBJ1-5	-	CASSGGSGINQPQHF	TGCGCCAGCAGCGGAGGATCCGGAATCAATCAGCCCCAGCATTTT
TRBV29-1	many	TRBJ1-2	-	CSVTRQDYGYTF	TGCAGCGTTACCCGACAGGACTATGGCTACACCTTC